This TCR beta chain was recovered during a study of blood T cell repertoires in COVID-19. The CDR3 spans 15 residues. V was pared by 1 base and J by 6 bases, with 13 bases between. Germline CDR1 is SGHRS and CDR2 is YFSETQ. Repertoires were generated with immunoSEQ multiplex PCR, while TCRdb's copy carries only in-frame clones and drops some. The table lists about 410,000 clones, around 90% of them singletons. The TCR was taken from a man in his late teens or twenties who had recovered from COVID-19. Sequenced sample: PBMCs or T cells enriched from blood (not recorded which). The genes are TRBV5-1 and TRBJ2-2; no firm D call. The CDR3 region is CASSLPTGSAGELFF. The CDR3 DNA reads TGCGCCAGCAGCTTGCCCACCGGTTCGGCCGGGGAGCTGTTTTTT. Drawing the rest from reference TRBV5-1 and TRBJ2-2, the complete variable domain is KAGVTQTPRYLIKTRGQQVTLSCSPISGHRSVSWYQQTPGQGLQFLFEYFSETQRNKGNFPGRFSGRQFSNSRSEMNVSTLELGDSALYLCASSLPTGSAGELFFGEGSRLTVL.